The subject of this entry is one T cell receptor beta chain. Its antigen specificity is not known. Base qualities were left out, and no much larger clone turns up one base away. The data are from a study of cytomegalovirus exposure and HLA in healthy donors (dated by TCRdb to about 2017). Notes on the research overall: According to a later analysis, one platform produced both the approximately 110 validation repertoires and the roughly 650 repertoires of the first cohort. The study was designed to test whether signatures of past pathogen exposure could be identified by cataloging public T cell receptors. A separate validation cohort of approximately 130 different subjects was used in addition to the approximately 700-subject first cohort. The study combined high-throughput TCR immunosequencing, statistical association of individual TCRs with disease status, and machine learning to predict cytomegalovirus infection status.

Libraries were built with the immunoSEQ multiplex PCR assay. The paper's processing steps were these. A statistical classification framework was developed to diagnose cytomegalovirus status using the catalog of TCR beta chain sequences. Entries here come from immuneACCESS through TCRdb and include only in-frame sequences with V and J called. Some clones fail to appear in such tables; in the studies checked, an unresolved V gene covers under half of the shortfall, and the cause of the remainder is unknown. Clone size and the V and J calls come from that table; the DNA yielded D and trimming. This sample lists a few hundred thousand clones; 80% to 90% were detected once. The ten largest clones represent roughly 1% of the sample. What the study reported, not specific to this receptor: The study gave a list of about 150 TCR beta chains associated with cytomegalovirus. According to the authors, the approach could potentially be generalized to other disease states and immunological phenotypes. The classifier was reported to diagnose cytomegalovirus status with high specificity and sensitivity in both the original and validation cohorts. The validation cohort had no HLA typing available for a later analysis, so co-occurrence within that cohort was assessed over all 120 or so repertoires. In vitro tests confirmed that a few of the cytomegalovirus-associated TCR beta chains recognize cytomegalovirus antigens. Across donors, most TCR sequences were observed very rarely, whereas some public TCRs were present in many individuals. Subsequent analysis determined that TCRs grouped into clusters in the first cohort also showed a tendency toward co-occurrence across the 120 or so validation repertoires, and roughly 94% of cluster scores exceeded 0.

The CDR3 contains 14 residues, cysteine and phenylalanine counted. The sequence is cut down to CDR3 DNA, 42 bases in frame from base 1. Sequences MNHEY (CDR1) and SVGAGI (CDR2) are obtained from the germline V gene. V drops 0 bases and J drops 2 bases, leaving 5 bases in between. Separate from the roughly 650-subject first cohort, the validation cohort of 90 to 150 subjects was the group to which the donors belonged. The sample was PBMCs. The sequence is built from TRBV6-5 and TRBJ1-5; the D gene cannot be resolved reliably. The TCR sequence derives from a woman aged 18-29 years in good health and CMV-seronegative. Read as DNA, the sequence is TGTGCCAGCAGTTACTCCGTAGGCAATCAGCCCCAGCATTTT. Its translation reads: CASSYSVGNQPQHF.